This entry lists 27 T cell receptor beta chains sequenced from one sample in a study of blood T cell repertoires in COVID-19. Clones were sequenced by immunoSEQ multiplex PCR, and TCRdb holds only the in-frame ones, with some missing. The table has 500,000 or so clones, 87% seen once. The source material was PBMCs or T cells enriched from blood (not recorded which). The receptors derive from a young woman who had recovered from COVID-19.

The chain has TRBV5-6 and TRBJ2-7; D may be TRBD1 (5 bases). CDR1 is SGHDT and CDR2 is YYEEEE in the germline V gene. The CDR3 spans 15 residues. Trimming took off 4 bases at V and 0 bases at J, with 14 bases between the two ends. This CDR3 is CASSTTRALSYEQYF. CDR3 coding DNA: TGTGCCAGCAGCACTACCAGGGCCCTCTCCTACGAGCAGTACTTC.

The J gene is TRBJ2-3, the V gene TRBV6-5, with TRBD2 identical over 10 bases. Germline-derived CDR1 and CDR2 are MNHEY and SVGAGI. This CDR3 comprises 15 residues. V lost 6 bases to trimming and J lost 5 bases; unmatched junction nucleotides: 8. The DNA for the CDR3 is TGTGCCAGCAGAGCCTTGGGGACTAGCGTAGATACGCAGTATTTT. Translated: CASRALGTSVDTQYF.

This chain connects TRBV30 to TRBJ2-2; TRBD2 might be the D (5 bases). The CDR3 totals 15 residues. V was trimmed by 5 bases and J by 0 bases, leaving 13 bases between them. Germline V gives CDR1 GTSNPN, CDR2 SVGIG (reference sequence). The CDR3 protein is CAWSRLLANTGELFF. CDR3 coding DNA: TGTGCCTGGTCGCGACTATTGGCGAACACCGGGGAGCTGTTTTTT.

This clone has just one count. CDR3 residues: CASLTSGGTEQFF. Here the CDR3 DNA reads TGTGCCAGCTTGACTAGCGGGGGGACAGAGCAGTTCTTC. The chain joins TRBV28 to TRBJ2-1; 13 positions agree with TRBD2. The CDR3 loop spans 13 amino acids. Germline values: CDR1 MDHEN, CDR2 SYDVKM. The trim removed 8 bases at V and 10 bases at J, leaving 5 bases unmatched.

The rearrangement uses TRBV5-1 and TRBJ1-2; the match to TRBD1 covers 10 bases. The CDR3 extends over 19 amino acids. Trimming cost V 4 bases and J 5 bases; bases outside gene matches: 20. Germline V gene sequence: CDR1 SGHRS, CDR2 YFSETQ. The DNA for the CDR3 is TGCGCCAGCAGCGGACTAACTACCTACCGACAGGGGGCAGGGTATGGCTACACCTTC. It translates to CASSGLTTYRQGAGYGYTF.

This clone was picked up one time. The chain carries TRBV7-9 and TRBJ2-5, with 10 positions matching TRBD2. V dropped 5 bases and J dropped 0; count of bases not matched to a gene: 6. This CDR3 spans 16 amino acids. Germline-derived CDR1 and CDR2 are SEHNR and FQNEAQ (reference sequence). CDR3 sequence reads: CASSHGLAEYQETQYF. The CDR3 nucleotides read TGTGCCAGCAGCCACGGACTAGCGGAGTACCAAGAGACCCAGTACTTC.

The CDR3 nucleotides are TGCGCCAGCAGCCTCACGCACCTAGCGGGGGATAGAGAGACCCAGTACTTC. As protein: CASSLTHLAGDRETQYF. This chain connects TRBV5-1 to TRBJ2-5; 10 bases match TRBD2. V was clipped by 4 bases and J by 4 bases; unmatched bases: 13. Germline V gene data show CDR1 as SGHRS and CDR2 as YFSETQ. This CDR3 is 17 amino acids long.

This rearrangement joins TRBV25-1 to TRBJ1-3; D is perhaps TRBD1 (6 bases). CDR3 length: 15 amino acids. Germline assignment: CDR1 MGHDK and CDR2 SYGVNS. Trimming cost V 4 bases and J 3 bases, with 13 bases left between them. The CDR3 here is CASSAPTGIGNTIYF. The CDR3 bases are TGTGCCAGCAGTGCCCCGACAGGAATTGGAAACACCATATATTTT.

This clone has only a few counts. This sequence joins TRBV30 and TRBJ1-6, with D hard to call. This CDR3 has 14 amino acids. Germline values: CDR1 GTSNPN, CDR2 SVGIG (reference sequence). V was pared by 4 bases and J by 6 bases, with 13 bases between. The CDR3 coding sequence is TGTGCCTGGAACGAGGGTTTTGGTAATTCACCCCTCCACTTT. Translated, it gives CAWNEGFGNSPLHF.

This sequence joins TRBV15 and TRBJ2-1; tentative D call: TRBD2 (5 bases). The ends were cut back, 7 bases at V and 9 bases at J, with 22 bases in the middle. This CDR3 contains 15 residues. Germline lookup yields CDR1 LNHNV and CDR2 YYDKDF (reference sequence). CDR3 region: CATNPIWADLSEQFF. The DNA of the CDR3 is TGTGCCACCAACCCAATCTGGGCGGACTTGAGTGAGCAGTTCTTC. Full variable domain (rest looked up from reference TRBV15 and TRBJ2-1): DAMVIQNPRYQVTQFGKPVTLSCSQTLNHNVMYWYQQKSSQAPKLLFHYYDKDFNNEADTPDNFQSRRPNTSFCFLDIRSPGLGDTAMYLCATNPIWADLSEQFFGPGTRLTVL.

V is TRBV28 and J is TRBJ1-5; tentatively, D is TRBD1 (6 bases). The germline V gene encodes CDR1 MDHEN and CDR2 SYDVKM. V was pared by 6 bases and J by 3 bases, with 15 bases between. The CDR3 runs to 15 residues. CDR3 coding DNA: TGTGCCAGCAGCCCGAAACAGGGTTTCAATCAGCCCCAGCATTTT. This gives the protein CASSPKQGFNQPQHF.

CDR3 in DNA: TGTGCCAGCTCACCTCAGGGTCACACCGGGGAGCTGTTTTTT. This translates into CASSPQGHTGELFF. The chain couples TRBV18 to TRBJ2-2, with D maybe TRBD1 (5 bases). This CDR3 has 14 amino acids. The V and J ends lost 3 bases and 3 bases respectively, with 8 bases between them. The germline V gene has CDR1 KGHSH and CDR2 LQKENI.

The chain uses TRBV5-1 and TRBJ1-1; D is perhaps TRBD1 (6 bases). V was shortened by 2 bases and J by 8 bases, with 13 bases between the two germline ends. Germline V CDR1 and CDR2: SGHRS, YFSETQ. This CDR3 has 13 residues. CDR3 DNA sequence: TGCGCCAGCAGCTTTGGGGGTGGACAGGAAGCTTTCTTT. Translated: CASSFGGGQEAFF.

This rearrangement joins TRBV10-1 to TRBJ1-2, with D hard to call. Trimming took off 5 bases at V and 8 bases at J, with 15 bases between the two ends. The CDR3 has 13 residues. Germline V lookup: CDR1 WNHNN, CDR2 SYGVQD (reference sequence). DNA of the CDR3: TGCGCCAGCAGTCCGGGAGTAAATAACGGCTACACCTTC. Its protein is CASSPGVNNGYTF.

In regard to this clone: Other DNA sequences from this sample encode an identical CDR3 as well. The rearrangement uses TRBV5-1 and TRBJ2-7; 9 nucleotides line up with TRBD1. Germline CDR1 reads SGHRS; CDR2 reads YFSETQ. CDR3 length equals 15 residues. With V trimmed by 0 bases and J by 3 bases, 4 bases remained unmatched. The CDR3 region has the DNA TGCGCCAGCAGCTTGGAGAGACAGGGGGTCTACGAGCAGTACTTC. Its translation: CASSLERQGVYEQYF.

V and J are TRBV19 and TRBJ2-3, with TRBD2 matching 8 bases. With V trimmed by 8 bases and J by 5 bases, 12 bases remained unmatched. Germline CDR1 is LNHDA and CDR2 is SQIVND (reference sequence). This CDR3 has 15 amino acids. The CDR3 region is CASGNPGGRRDTQYF. Written as DNA, the CDR3 is TGTGCCAGTGGTAATCCGGGGGGGCGAAGAGATACGCAGTATTTT. The variable domain in full, with the rest retrieved from reference TRBV19 and TRBJ2-3, is DGGITQSPKYLFRKEGQNVTLSCEQNLNHDAMYWYRQDPGQGLRLIYYSQIVNDFQKGDIAEGYSVSREKKESFPLTVTSAQKNPTAFYLCASGNPGGRRDTQYFGPGTRLTVL.

The gene calls are TRBV19 and TRBJ1-1; 9 bases agree with TRBD1. J gave up 5 bases and V 4 bases, and 17 bases lay outside the gene matches. Germline loops: CDR1 LNHDA, CDR2 SQIVND (reference sequence). The CDR3 is made up of 18 amino acids. CDR3 bases: TGTGCCAGTAGTAGAGGTCGTAAAGACAGGGGGGTGTTTACTGAAGCTTTCTTT. Encoded protein: CASSRGRKDRGVFTEAFF.

The genes are TRBV18 and TRBJ2-3; 8 positions agree with TRBD1. The CDR3 is 16 amino acids. V trimming: 3 bases; J trimming: 3 bases; junction bases outside the gene matches: 8. Germline CDR1 is KGHSH and CDR2 is LQKENI. CDR3 loop: CASSPKNTGGTDTQYF. CDR3 DNA sequence: TGTGCCAGCTCACCGAAGAATACAGGGGGGACAGATACGCAGTATTTT.

The V and J genes are TRBV20-1 and TRBJ2-3; TRBD1 matches 7 bases. The CDR3 has 14 residues. With 3 bases clipped from V and 3 bases from J, the junction kept 6 bases outside the gene matches. CDR1 is DFQATT and CDR2 is SNEGSKA in the germline V gene (reference sequence). The DNA for the CDR3 is TGCAGTGCTAGTCCGGGACAGATGACAGATACGCAGTATTTT. It specifies CSASPGQMTDTQYF.

This clone showed up just a few times. The same CDR3 is also encoded by other DNA sequences in this sample. The J gene is TRBJ1-2, the V gene TRBV5-1; D remains ambiguous. Germline assignment: CDR1 SGHRS and CDR2 YFSETQ. The CDR3 sequence is 12 residues long. V lost 0 bases, J lost 4 bases, and 4 bases lay in between. The CDR3 bases are TGCGCCAGCAGCTTGGCCGGCTATGGCTACACCTTC. Residues: CASSLAGYGYTF.

This clone was seen a single time. The V call is TRBV30, the J call TRBJ2-7; a possible D gene is TRBD2 (6 bases). V lost 3 bases and J lost 3, with 12 bases in between. The germline gives CDR1 GTSNPN, CDR2 SVGIG (reference sequence). The CDR3 runs 13 residues. CDR3 loop: CAWRAGLHYEQYF. In DNA, the CDR3 is TGTGCCTGGAGGGCGGGACTCCACTACGAGCAGTACTTC.

This clone was seen once. The DNA of the CDR3 is TGTGCCAGCAGCTTTATAGGGGGAAAGGACACTGAAGCTTTCTTT. Amino acid sequence: CASSFIGGKDTEAFF. This sequence joins TRBV5-5 and TRBJ1-1; possibly TRBD1 for D (6 bases). There are 15 residues in the CDR3. The germline CDR1 and CDR2 sequences are SGHKS and YYEKEE (reference sequence). V dropped 2 bases and J dropped 3 bases, with 14 bases sitting between them.

The rearrangement joins TRBV29-1 to TRBJ1-1, with a weak D call TRBD1 (5 bases). This CDR3 comprises 12 residues. Trimming took 5 bases from V and 6 from J, leaving 13 bases between them. The V gene's germline CDR1 is SQVTM and CDR2 ANQGSEA. The CDR3 spells CSVTIEGAEAFF. CDR3 sequence (DNA): TGCAGCGTTACTATTGAAGGGGCTGAAGCTTTCTTT.

V usage is TRBV7-6 and J usage is TRBJ1-6; D ambiguous. This CDR3 spans 15 amino acids. Deletions cut 0 bases from V and 4 bases from J, with 7 bases between. Germline V lookup: CDR1 SGHVS, CDR2 FNYEAQ. Here the CDR3 reads CASSLAGPYNSPLHF. The CDR3 nucleotides are TGTGCCAGCAGCTTAGCGGGCCCTTATAATTCACCCCTCCACTTT.

The chain recombines TRBV4-1 with TRBJ2-7; tentatively, D is TRBD1 (6 bases). The germline CDR1 and CDR2 sequences are MGHRA and YSYEKL. The V end was cut by 0 bases, the J end by 4 bases, with 16 bases between. The CDR3 spans 16 residues. The CDR3 reads CASSQDQGFSTYEQYF. The CDR3, as DNA: TGCGCCAGCAGCCAAGACCAGGGGTTCTCTACGTACGAGCAGTACTTC.

The rearrangement links TRBV20-1 to TRBJ1-1; TRBD1 is a possible D gene (5 bases). V was pared by 7 bases and J by 1 base, with 16 bases between. This CDR3 has 14 residues. The germline V gene encodes CDR1 DFQATT and CDR2 SNEGSKA (reference sequence). The CDR3 nucleotides are TGCAGTGTTAGTGGGGCCCGTACGAACACTGAAGCTTTCTTT. It encodes CSVSGARTNTEAFF.

This chain links TRBV7-8 with TRBJ1-1, with D perhaps TRBD1 (5 bases). Germline V gene lookup returns CDR1 SGHVS and CDR2 FQNEAQ. The CDR3 runs 16 residues. Deletions cut 0 bases from V and 5 bases from J, with 16 bases between. CDR3 sequence (DNA): TGTGCCAGCAGCTTAGCCTTTGGACGGGGGGAGACTGAAGCTTTCTTT. It translates to CASSLAFGRGETEAFF.